This T cell receptor (beta chain) was captured by sequencing in a study of radiation and T cells in renal cell carcinoma (TCRdb year 2020). A note on the overall study: Samples came from a clinical trial, in which primary renal cell carcinomas received 15 Gy stereotactic body radiation therapy followed by nephrectomy 4 weeks later. Across all 50 or so samples, 4,016,671 unique CDR3 nucleotide sequences, encoding 2.5 million to 3 million unique CDR3 amino acid sequences, were identified. In total, more than 50 samples underwent TCR beta sequencing: some 25 tumors plus 27 peripheral blood samples.

TCR beta libraries were generated from genomic DNA with the immunoSEQ kit, following the manufacturer's recommendations. To prepare the libraries, a first multiplex PCR with proprietary primers was run, followed by a second PCR that added unique barcodes, and a bead cleanup was done after each round. Each sample batch included a kit-provided positive control reaction and a negative control reaction. The final libraries were assessed on an Agilent 4200 TapeStation D1000 ScreenTape, pooled by volume, and quantified by qPCR. An Illumina NextSeq500 fitted with a MidOutput 150-cycle cartridge performed the sequencing, running 156 Read1 cycles and 15 Index1 cycles with the kit's custom primers. The pooled library was loaded at about 0.98 pM, with a 20% PhiX control spiked in. As for the original processing: Vendor-processed data were analyzed in R, with a clonotype defined as all T cells sharing the same CDR3 nucleotide sequence. In the clone abundance analyses, frequencies were normalized to the 10,000 most abundant clones in each sample. Public T cell clones, averaging fewer than five per sample, were removed before analysis. A difference in abundance of at least 32-fold between compartments was used to define tumor-enriched and baseline blood-enriched clonotypes. A beta-binomial differential abundance model was applied to find clonotypes that expanded or contracted between blood time points. Similarity between tumor and blood repertoires was quantified using the Baroni-Urbani and Buser coefficient, and groups were compared with two-tailed Wilcoxon tests in R. In its TCRdb copy, this immuneACCESS table keeps in-frame sequences only and misses some clones. Where compared with another copy, unresolved V genes explain less than half of these, and the others have no known cause. The DNA gave D and trimming, while V, J and clone size come from that table. The sample table records about 130,000 clones; over 75% of these occur just once. The ten largest clonotypes hold approximately 2% of the sample.

The sample's time point label, decoded: blood 2 weeks post-SBRT. This sample's treatment or condition label indicates: 15 Gy SBRT to primary tumor, nephrectomy 4 weeks later. To track tumor-enriched clonotypes, serial peripheral blood was sampled from radiation-treated patients at baseline and at 2 weeks and 4 weeks after SBRT. Every patient's renal cell carcinoma showed clear cell pathology. Genomic DNA for TCR sequencing was prepared using the QIAamp DNA Blood Mini Kit (Qiagen). Samples were included in the analyses only if all quality control checks were passed. This clone was observed a few times. Its antigen is currently not known. No much larger clone exists at a distance of one base, and base qualities are not known. Beyond this particular receptor, the publication reports: Because pretreatment tumor biopsies were not available, the study could not determine whether clonotypes were already present within the tumor at baseline. Top tumor clonotypes rose in blood from baseline to 2 weeks post-radiation, then contracted by 4 weeks, suggesting transient expansion of tumor-resident clones. Blood repertoire dynamics were not followed beyond 4 weeks after treatment. Because the trial had a single-armed design, the trial could not examine how radiation dose or scheduling affected the TCR repertoire.

Looking up the germline V gene (reference sequence) yields CDR1 WNHNN and CDR2 SYGVQD. The CDR3 sequence holds 12 residues, the cysteine and phenylalanine included. Here the CDR3 DNA is all that survives: 36 bases in frame from base 1. Trimming removed 5 bases from V and 10 bases from J, leaving 9 bases between the germline ends. This sequence was found in a woman aged 55 to 70 with renal cell carcinoma. The V gene is TRBV10-1 and the J gene is TRBJ1-6, and TRBD1 may be the D gene, going by 5 matching bases. The source material was blood, sampled from a patient whose treatment included radiotherapy and nephrectomy. The DNA sequence follows: TGCGCCAGCAGTTCGGGGGACTCACCCCTCCACTTT. Translated, it gives CASSSGDSPLHF.